The subject of this entry is one T cell receptor beta chain. PCR was performed using 60 Vbeta and 13 Jbeta primers. Repertoires were generated with immunoSEQ multiplex PCR, while TCRdb's copy carries only in-frame clones and drops some. The sample has around 100,000 clones; approximately 80% are singletons. The germline CDR1 and CDR2 sequences are SGHRS and YFSETQ. This CDR3 spans 15 amino acids. With 6 bases removed from V and 6 bases from J, the gap between germline ends came to 18 bases. This entry is derived from a study of cytomegalovirus exposure and HLA in healthy donors. Sequenced sample: PBMCs. The source is a man aged 30 to 39 in good health and CMV-seropositive. V and J are TRBV5-1 and TRBJ1-4; D is undetermined. The DNA for the CDR3 is TGCGCCAGCAATTATCGTGGGCTGCCGGATGAAAAACTGTTTTTT. It yields the protein CASNYRGLPDEKLFF.